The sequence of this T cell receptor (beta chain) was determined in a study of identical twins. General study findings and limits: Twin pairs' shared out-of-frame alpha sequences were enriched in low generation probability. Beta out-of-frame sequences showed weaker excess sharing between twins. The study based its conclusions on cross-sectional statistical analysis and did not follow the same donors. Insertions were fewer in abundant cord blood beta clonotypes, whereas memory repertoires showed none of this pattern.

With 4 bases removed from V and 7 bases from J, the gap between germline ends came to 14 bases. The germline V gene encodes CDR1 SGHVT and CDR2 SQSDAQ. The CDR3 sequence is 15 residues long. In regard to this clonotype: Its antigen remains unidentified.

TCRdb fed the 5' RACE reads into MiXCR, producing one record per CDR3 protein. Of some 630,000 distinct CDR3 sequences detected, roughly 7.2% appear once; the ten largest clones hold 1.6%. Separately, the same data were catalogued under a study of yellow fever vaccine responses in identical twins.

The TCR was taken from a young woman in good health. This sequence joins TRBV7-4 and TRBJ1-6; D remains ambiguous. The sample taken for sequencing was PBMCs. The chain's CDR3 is CASSYRASLNSPLHF. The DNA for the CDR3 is TGTGCCAGCAGCTACCGGGCCTCACTCAATTCACCCCTCCACTTT.